This T cell receptor (beta chain) was found in a study of Graves' ophthalmopathy and Graves' hyperthyroidism. Beta-chain TCR CDR3 regions were amplified from RNA transcripts. A first-round RT-PCR used HTBI primers, followed by a second-round multiplex PCR. TCRdb itself ran the multiplex PCR reads through MiXCR, one entry per CDR3 protein. The sample holds roughly 610,000 distinct CDR3 sequences, 20% to 25% seen once. General study findings and limits: In predicting ophthalmopathy progression, the model reached roughly 71% sensitivity and under 75% specificity.

This clonotype was found a few times. Its antigen is not known. The receptor comes from a woman younger than 35 with stable Graves' hyperthyroidism. Some clones in this sample may be carry-over from other donors' samples. The sequencing sample was made of peripheral blood.

The CDR3 loop is CASRDSTRTQYF. CDR3 nucleotides: TGTGCCAGCAGGGACTCCACCAGGACCCAGTACTTC. The chain combines TRBV6-5 with TRBJ2-5; D may be TRBD2 (5 bases). Looked up from germline, CDR1 is MNHEY and CDR2 is SVGAGI. This CDR3 region has 12 residues. With 6 bases removed from V and 7 bases from J, the gap between germline ends came to 12 bases.